The 32 T cell receptor beta chains presented below share a single source sample, sequenced in a study of vaccination and CD4 T cells after COVID-19. Cultured CD4+ T cell DNA was sequenced using the Oncomine TCR Beta short-read assay. One entry per CDR3 protein, called by TCRdb with MiXCR from the PCR reads. This table has about 23,000 distinct CDR3 sequences, 35% appearing once. As to time point: late sampling 161 to 241 days after vaccination in a few convalescent patients. This sample's treatment: roughly 11-day PBMC culture with coronavirus spike peptide pools or control peptides (ViraFEST assay). What these receptors recognize is not known. The material sequenced was CD4+ T cells from blood, cultured in vitro, taken about 7 months after SARS-CoV-2 vaccination. The source of these receptors is a human donor who had recovered from COVID-19.

The V and J genes are TRBV20-1 and TRBJ2-5; the match to TRBD1 covers 8 bases. The CDR3 has 15 amino acids. CDR1 DFQATT and CDR2 SNEGSKA come from the germline V gene (reference sequence). After removal of 5 bases from V and 5 bases from J, the junction contained 13 bases not matched to a gene. The chain's CDR3 is CSAGQGDRSAETQYF. The CDR3 nucleotides are TGCAGTGCTGGACAGGGAGATCGGTCGGCGGAGACCCAGTACTTC.

The V and J genes are TRBV7-6 and TRBJ2-1, with 11 bases lining up with TRBD2. The CDR3 extends over 16 amino acids. The junction had 10 bases not matched to a gene; V was cut back by 4 bases and J by 8 bases. Germline assignment: CDR1 SGHVS and CDR2 FNYEAQ. DNA of the CDR3: TGTGCCAGCAGCTCACCTGGGCTAGCGGGAGGCGATGAGCAGTTCTTC. Encoded protein: CASSSPGLAGGDEQFF.

The chain has TRBV10-3 and TRBJ2-3; 8 bases agree with TRBD2. The V gene's germline CDR1 is ENHRY and CDR2 SYGVKD. V was pared by 10 bases and J by 6 bases, with 9 bases of the junction left unmatched. This CDR3 is 13 amino acids long. Here the CDR3 reads CATSGLGHDTQYF. CDR3 coding DNA: TGTGCCACCTCGGGACTAGGGCATGATACGCAGTATTTT.

This clonotype was seen only a few times. At one end, the junction sequence differs from germline, possibly due to a read error. The chain uses TRBV19 and TRBJ2-5, with 9 bases fitting TRBD2. This CDR3 has 13 amino acids. Germline V lookup: CDR1 LNHDA, CDR2 SQIVND (reference sequence). CDR3 amino acids: CASRIAGAETQYF. The CDR3 DNA follows: TGTGCCAGTAGGATAGCGGGAGCAGAGACCCAGTACTTC.

J is TRBJ1-5 and V is TRBV2, with TRBD1 matching 11 bases. Germline CDR1 SNHLY, CDR2 FYNNEI. The CDR3 contains 13 residues. V was pared by 9 bases and J by 6 bases, with 4 bases of the junction left unmatched. CDR3 sequence (DNA): TGTGCCAGTGGACAGGGGGCCGTTCAGCCCCAGCATTTT. Protein sequence: CASGQGAVQPQHF.

The sample holds a few counts of this clonotype. The chain couples TRBV20-1 to TRBJ1-2, with TRBD1 matching 7 bases. J was trimmed by 4 bases and V by 6 bases; bases with no gene match: 8. Germline V gene data show CDR1 as DFQATT and CDR2 as SNEGSKA (reference sequence). The CDR3 is made up of 13 amino acids. CDR3 residues: CSAKGGQRYGYTF. CDR3 sequence (DNA): TGCAGTGCAAAGGGGGGACAGCGCTATGGCTACACCTTC.

This clonotype was picked up a small number of times. The gene calls are TRBV29-1 and TRBJ2-5; a possible D gene is TRBD2 (6 bases). The CDR3 length is 13 residues. Trimming took off 4 bases at V and 1 base at J, with 10 bases between the two ends. CDR1 SQVTM and CDR2 ANQGSEA come from the germline V gene. The CDR3 coding sequence is TGCAGCGTTGTGGAGGGCAGCCAAGAGACCCAGTACTTC. Residues: CSVVEGSQETQYF.

In this sample, this clonotype turned up once. V gene TRBV7-9 combines with J gene TRBJ2-3; D unresolved. The V end was cut by 7 bases, the J end by 0 bases, with 17 bases between. The CDR3 sequence is 16 residues long. CDR1 SEHNR and CDR2 FQNEAQ come from the germline V gene (reference sequence). The CDR3 spells CASNTDWAISTDTQYF. The CDR3 DNA sequence: TGTGCCAGCAACACCGACTGGGCTATAAGCACAGATACGCAGTATTTT.

This clonotype was recorded a few times. This chain connects TRBV7-2 to TRBJ1-5; TRBD1 matches at 9 bases. The CDR3 is made up of 14 amino acids. The germline V gene has CDR1 SGHTA and CDR2 FQGNSA. The V and J ends lost 3 bases and 5 bases, in that order; junction bases with no gene match: 2. The CDR3 is CASSFGQGYQPQHF. The DNA of the CDR3 is TGTGCCAGCAGCTTCGGACAGGGGTATCAGCCCCAGCATTTT.

Points on this clonotype: A read error may be the cause here, since a much bigger clone is one base away. The genes are TRBV20-1 and TRBJ1-2; tentatively, D is TRBD1 (6 bases). Germline CDR1 is DFQATT and CDR2 is SNEGSKA (reference sequence). The CDR3 loop spans 13 amino acids. CDR3 DNA sequence: TGCAGCACCCTCCGGGACATGAATATTGGCTACACCTTC. As protein: CSTLRDMNIGYTF.

V usage is TRBV10-3 and J usage is TRBJ2-1; the match to TRBD2 covers 15 bases. Germline CDR1 and CDR2: ENHRY and SYGVKD. The junction had 12 bases not matched to a gene; V was cut back by 8 bases and J by 1 base. The CDR3 runs 19 residues. The CDR3 nucleotides are TGTGCCATCGCGAGGACTAGCGGGAGGGCCGGCTCATCCTACAATGAGCAGTTCTTC. Translation: CAIARTSGRAGSSYNEQFF.

This clonotype was counted a few times. The J gene is TRBJ1-1, the V gene TRBV28; 7 bases map to TRBD1. The ends lost 2 bases at V and 10 bases at J; junction bases unmatched: 4. CDR3 length: 12 residues. Germline V gene sequence: CDR1 MDHEN, CDR2 SYDVKM. This CDR3 is CASSLVPGGAFF. DNA of the CDR3: TGTGCCAGCAGTTTAGTACCAGGGGGAGCTTTCTTT.

This sequence joins TRBV2 and TRBJ1-2; a possible D gene is TRBD1 (5 bases). From germline, CDR1 is SNHLY and CDR2 FYNNEI. Between the trimmed V and J ends, which lost 6 bases and 3 bases, there was a span of 14 bases. The CDR3 length is 14 residues. CDR3 nucleotides: TGTGCCAGCAGCCCGAGGGGCAGGGACTATGGCTACACCTTC. Its translation is CASSPRGRDYGYTF.

The rearrangement links TRBV2 to TRBJ2-7, with D tentatively TRBD1 or TRBD2 (6 bases each). This CDR3 has 14 amino acids. The germline gives CDR1 SNHLY, CDR2 FYNNEI. The germline V and J ends were trimmed by 9 bases and 4 bases, with 19 bases remaining between them. In DNA form, the CDR3 reads TGTGCCAGTAGGAGGGGAGGCAGGGGTTACGAGCAGTACTTC. Its protein product is CASRRGGRGYEQYF.

There are a few counts of this clonotype. The V and J genes are TRBV19 and TRBJ1-5; weak D call: TRBD1 (5 bases). Germline V lookup: CDR1 LNHDA, CDR2 SQIVND (reference sequence). Trimming removed 5 bases at V and 5 bases at J, with 13 bases between. This CDR3 contains 14 residues. CDR3 residues: CASSARTQDQPQHF. CDR3 coding DNA: TGTGCCAGTAGTGCCAGGACACAGGATCAGCCCCAGCATTTT.

This chain joins TRBV25-1 and TRBJ2-7; 8 nucleotides align to TRBD1. Trimming removed 8 bases from V and 5 bases from J; junction bases left unmatched: 5. The length of the CDR3 is 12 residues. Germline CDR1 MGHDK, CDR2 SYGVNS. The CDR3 nucleotides are TGTGCCAGCTCCTACAGGGGGGACGAGCAGTACTTC. This translates into CASSYRGDEQYF.

The rearrangement uses TRBV20-1 and TRBJ2-2, with TRBD1 matching 7 bases. Germline CDR1 reads DFQATT; CDR2 reads SNEGSKA (reference sequence). This CDR3 is 13 amino acids long. V shed 5 bases, J shed 6 bases, and the junction held 6 bases outside the gene matches. CDR3 in amino acids: CSAPLDRAGELFF. The CDR3 DNA is TGCAGTGCTCCCCTCGACAGGGCCGGGGAGCTGTTTTTT.

CDR3 amino acids: CASTTVGYGYTF. In DNA, the CDR3 is TGTGCCAGCACCACAGTTGGCTATGGCTACACCTTC. This chain connects TRBV28 to TRBJ1-2, with unresolved D. The CDR3 loop spans 12 amino acids. Deletions cut 7 bases from V and 4 bases from J, with 10 bases between. Germline V gene sequence: CDR1 MDHEN, CDR2 SYDVKM.

CDR3 nucleotides: TGTGCCAGCAGTTTAATTCGGCAGCCCCAGCATTTT. This gives the protein CASSLIRQPQHF. The V call is TRBV28, the J call TRBJ1-5; unclear D gene. This CDR3 contains 12 residues. V was shortened by 2 bases and J by 7 bases, with 6 bases between the two germline ends. Germline V lookup: CDR1 MDHEN, CDR2 SYDVKM.

The chain uses TRBV6-1 and TRBJ1-5; perhaps TRBD1 as D (5 bases). V dropped 6 bases and J dropped 2 bases, with 8 bases sitting between them. The CDR3 has 13 amino acids. Per germline, CDR1 MNHNS and CDR2 SASEGT. CDR3 bases: TGTGCCAGCAGAGGGACTGGCAATCAGCCCCAGCATTTT. Translated: CASRGTGNQPQHF.

The genes are TRBV7-3 and TRBJ2-3, with 7 bases matching TRBD2. Germline values: CDR1 SGHTA, CDR2 FQGTGA. After removal of 5 bases from V and 4 bases from J, the junction contained 6 bases not matched to a gene. The CDR3 consists of 14 residues. CDR3 sequence: CASSPGGAPDTQYF. CDR3 DNA: TGTGCCAGCAGCCCGGGGGGAGCCCCAGATACGCAGTATTTT.

This clonotype has just a few counts. This rearrangement joins TRBV24-1 to TRBJ2-1, with TRBD2 matching over 9 bases. Germline V lookup: CDR1 KGHDR, CDR2 SFDVKD. The ends lost 4 bases at V and 8 bases at J; junction bases unmatched: 14. This CDR3 has 17 residues. The CDR3 loop is CATSDHSGRRGLYEQFF. DNA of the CDR3: TGTGCCACCAGTGACCATAGCGGGAGAAGGGGATTGTATGAGCAGTTCTTC.

The genes are TRBV20-1 and TRBJ2-1; 8 nucleotides agree with TRBD2. J was trimmed by 7 bases and V by 1 base; bases with no gene match: 9. Germline values: CDR1 DFQATT, CDR2 SNEGSKA (reference sequence). The CDR3 extends over 15 amino acids. CDR3: CSARVGTSFTNEQFF. The CDR3 DNA follows: TGCAGTGCTAGAGTAGGGACTAGTTTTACGAATGAGCAGTTCTTC.

This clonotype has a handful of counts. V gene TRBV20-1 combines with J gene TRBJ2-3; 8 bases agree with TRBD2. V shed 1 base and J 3 bases; nucleotides not matched to a gene: 9. This CDR3 region has 16 residues. Germline CDR1 is DFQATT and CDR2 is SNEGSKA (reference sequence). The CDR3 region is CSARGGGLALTDTQYF. DNA of the CDR3: TGCAGTGCTAGAGGAGGAGGACTAGCTCTTACAGATACGCAGTATTTT.

This clonotype appeared a few times. The chain recombines TRBV5-1 with TRBJ2-7, with D possibly matching TRBD1 (6 bases). CDR1 SGHRS and CDR2 YFSETQ come from the germline V gene. The CDR3 is made up of 14 amino acids. The V gene lost 1 base and the J gene lost 1 base, with 9 bases spanning the gap. CDR3 sequence (DNA): TGCGCCAGCAGCTTGTCCACAGGGTCCTACGAGCAGTACTTC. It is translated as CASSLSTGSYEQYF. Full variable domain (remainder filled in from reference TRBV5-1 and TRBJ2-7): KAGVTQTPRYLIKTRGQQVTLSCSPISGHRSVSWYQQTPGQGLQFLFEYFSETQRNKGNFPGRFSGRQFSNSRSEMNVSTLELGDSALYLCASSLSTGSYEQYFGPGTRLTVT.

This clonotype was picked up a small number of times. The rearrangement links TRBV28 to TRBJ2-7, with 7 bases aligning to TRBD1. The CDR3 contains 13 residues. The trim removed 3 bases at V and 3 bases at J, leaving 2 bases unmatched. Germline V CDR1 and CDR2: MDHEN, SYDVKM. DNA for the CDR3: TGTGCCAGCAGTTTGACAGGGAGCTACGAGCAGTACTTC. Its translation is CASSLTGSYEQYF.

About this clonotype itself: One end of the junction does not line up with germline, which may come from a read error. The chain carries TRBV7-7 and TRBJ2-2, with D unresolved. Looked up from germline, CDR1 is SSHAT and CDR2 is FNYEAQ (reference sequence). This CDR3 comprises 13 residues. The DNA for the CDR3 is TGTGCTAGCAGCTCCTCTCGGTCCGGGGAGCTGTTTTTT. This encodes CASSSSRSGELFF.

The chain carries TRBV28 and TRBJ2-7, with D unresolved. Per the germline V gene, CDR1 is MDHEN and CDR2 is SYDVKM. Between the trimmed V and J ends, which lost 1 base and 6 bases, there was a span of 13 bases. The CDR3 runs to 14 residues. As DNA, the CDR3 is TGTGCCAGCAGTTTATCCGTTCGCGGTCTCGAGCAGTACTTC. This encodes CASSLSVRGLEQYF.

CDR3 sequence: CSAGPGENTGELFF. The CDR3, as DNA: TGCAGTGCTGGGCCCGGGGAGAACACCGGGGAGCTGTTTTTT. The chain is built from TRBV20-1 and TRBJ2-2; D may be TRBD2 (5 bases). Per germline, CDR1 DFQATT and CDR2 SNEGSKA (reference sequence). The germline V and J ends were trimmed by 5 bases and 1 base, with 11 bases remaining between them. This CDR3 is 14 amino acids long.

The chain couples TRBV7-9 to TRBJ2-3; a weak D match, TRBD1 (7 bases). The CDR3 spans 13 residues. V lost 2 bases and J lost 5, with 8 bases in between. Per the germline V gene, CDR1 is SEHNR and CDR2 is FQNEAQ (reference sequence). CDR3 nucleotide sequence: TGTGCCAGCAGCTTACAGGGGGGAGATACGCAGTATTTT. Its protein product is CASSLQGGDTQYF.

J is TRBJ2-3 and V is TRBV7-8, with 7 nucleotides matching TRBD2. The J segment lost 0 bases and the V segment lost 4 bases, leaving 4 bases of the junction unmatched. The CDR3 runs to 15 residues. Germline V gene data show CDR1 as SGHVS and CDR2 as FQNEAQ. CDR3 sequence reads: CASSSPSGSTDTQYF. The CDR3 region has the DNA TGTGCCAGCAGCTCCCCTAGCGGAAGCACAGATACGCAGTATTTT.

This clonotype was counted a few times. The chain joins TRBV6-2 or TRBV6-3 to TRBJ1-5; no firm D call. V was pared by 7 bases and J by 9 bases, with 13 bases between. The CDR3 totals 12 residues. The germline V gene encodes CDR1 MNHEY and CDR2 SVGEGT. CDR3 nucleotide sequence: TGTGCCAGCACTGACTCCGGGTGGCCCCAGCATTTT. It specifies CASTDSGWPQHF.